The T cell receptor (beta chain) under discussion was sequenced for a study of blood T cell repertoires in COVID-19. The assay was immunoSEQ multiplex PCR, and TCRdb's table has in-frame clones only and misses some. Of about 240,000 clones listed, around 83% were seen once; the top ten hold over 10%. Deletions cut 2 bases from V and 1 base from J, with 9 bases between. Germline CDR1 MNHEY, CDR2 SVGAGI. The CDR3 loop spans 15 amino acids. The clonotype was recovered from an older woman with active or convalescent COVID-19. Material: peripheral blood. V usage is TRBV6-5 and J usage is TRBJ1-3; unclear D gene. The CDR3 loop reads CASSYGPVSGNTIYF. The CDR3 DNA reads TGTGCCAGCAGTTACGGGCCTGTTTCTGGAAACACCATATATTTT.